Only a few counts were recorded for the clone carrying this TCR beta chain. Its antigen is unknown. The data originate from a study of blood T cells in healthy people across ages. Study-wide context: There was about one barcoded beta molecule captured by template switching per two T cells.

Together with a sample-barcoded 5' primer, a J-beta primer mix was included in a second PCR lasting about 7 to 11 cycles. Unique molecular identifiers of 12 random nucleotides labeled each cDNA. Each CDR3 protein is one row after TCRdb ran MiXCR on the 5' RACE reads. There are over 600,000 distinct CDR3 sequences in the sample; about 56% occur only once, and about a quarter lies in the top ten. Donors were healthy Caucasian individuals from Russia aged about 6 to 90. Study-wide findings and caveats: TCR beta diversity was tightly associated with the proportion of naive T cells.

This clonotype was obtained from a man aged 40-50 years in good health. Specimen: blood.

The CDR3 reads CSEGGHSYEQYF. CDR3 DNA sequence: TGTTCGGAGGGGGGACACTCCTACGAGCAGTACTTC. V is TRBV25-1 and J is TRBJ2-4; perhaps D is TRBD1 or TRBD2 (6 bases each). The better agreement between TRBJ2-7 and the DNA end casts doubt on the J call. The CDR3 totals 12 residues. Germline V gene lookup returns CDR1 MGHDK and CDR2 SYGVNS.